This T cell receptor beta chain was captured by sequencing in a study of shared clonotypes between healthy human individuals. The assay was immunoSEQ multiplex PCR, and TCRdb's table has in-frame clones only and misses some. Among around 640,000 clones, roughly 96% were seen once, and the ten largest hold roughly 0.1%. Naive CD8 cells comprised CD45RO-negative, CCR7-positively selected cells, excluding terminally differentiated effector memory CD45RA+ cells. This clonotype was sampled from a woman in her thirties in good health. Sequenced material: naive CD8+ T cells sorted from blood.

CDR3 DNA: TGTGCCAGCAGTGGTCCCTCCCCAGGGGGTGGAACAGATACGCAGTATTTT. Translating it yields CASSGPSPGGGTDTQYF. This chain uses TRBV25-1 with TRBJ2-3; 7 bases are shared with TRBD1. V was clipped by 4 bases and J by 3 bases; unmatched bases: 13. This CDR3 spans 17 amino acids. Germline V gives CDR1 MGHDK, CDR2 SYGVNS.